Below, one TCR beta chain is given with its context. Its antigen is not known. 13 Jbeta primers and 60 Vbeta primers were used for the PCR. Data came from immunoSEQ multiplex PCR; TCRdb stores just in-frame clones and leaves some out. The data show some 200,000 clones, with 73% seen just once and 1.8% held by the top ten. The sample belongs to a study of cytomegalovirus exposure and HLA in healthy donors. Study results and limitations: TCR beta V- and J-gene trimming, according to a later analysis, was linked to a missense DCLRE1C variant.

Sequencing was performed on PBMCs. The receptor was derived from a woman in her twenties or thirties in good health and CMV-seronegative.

CDR3 loop: CASSLYQIASVDEQFF. The CDR3 DNA is TGTGCCAGCAGCCTTTACCAAATTGCTAGCGTGGATGAGCAGTTCTTC. V is TRBV28 and J is TRBJ2-1; weak D call: TRBD2 (6 bases). The CDR3 sequence is 16 residues long. V was clipped by 6 bases and J by 8 bases, with 23 bases between them. The germline CDR1 and CDR2 sequences are MDHEN and SYDVKM.